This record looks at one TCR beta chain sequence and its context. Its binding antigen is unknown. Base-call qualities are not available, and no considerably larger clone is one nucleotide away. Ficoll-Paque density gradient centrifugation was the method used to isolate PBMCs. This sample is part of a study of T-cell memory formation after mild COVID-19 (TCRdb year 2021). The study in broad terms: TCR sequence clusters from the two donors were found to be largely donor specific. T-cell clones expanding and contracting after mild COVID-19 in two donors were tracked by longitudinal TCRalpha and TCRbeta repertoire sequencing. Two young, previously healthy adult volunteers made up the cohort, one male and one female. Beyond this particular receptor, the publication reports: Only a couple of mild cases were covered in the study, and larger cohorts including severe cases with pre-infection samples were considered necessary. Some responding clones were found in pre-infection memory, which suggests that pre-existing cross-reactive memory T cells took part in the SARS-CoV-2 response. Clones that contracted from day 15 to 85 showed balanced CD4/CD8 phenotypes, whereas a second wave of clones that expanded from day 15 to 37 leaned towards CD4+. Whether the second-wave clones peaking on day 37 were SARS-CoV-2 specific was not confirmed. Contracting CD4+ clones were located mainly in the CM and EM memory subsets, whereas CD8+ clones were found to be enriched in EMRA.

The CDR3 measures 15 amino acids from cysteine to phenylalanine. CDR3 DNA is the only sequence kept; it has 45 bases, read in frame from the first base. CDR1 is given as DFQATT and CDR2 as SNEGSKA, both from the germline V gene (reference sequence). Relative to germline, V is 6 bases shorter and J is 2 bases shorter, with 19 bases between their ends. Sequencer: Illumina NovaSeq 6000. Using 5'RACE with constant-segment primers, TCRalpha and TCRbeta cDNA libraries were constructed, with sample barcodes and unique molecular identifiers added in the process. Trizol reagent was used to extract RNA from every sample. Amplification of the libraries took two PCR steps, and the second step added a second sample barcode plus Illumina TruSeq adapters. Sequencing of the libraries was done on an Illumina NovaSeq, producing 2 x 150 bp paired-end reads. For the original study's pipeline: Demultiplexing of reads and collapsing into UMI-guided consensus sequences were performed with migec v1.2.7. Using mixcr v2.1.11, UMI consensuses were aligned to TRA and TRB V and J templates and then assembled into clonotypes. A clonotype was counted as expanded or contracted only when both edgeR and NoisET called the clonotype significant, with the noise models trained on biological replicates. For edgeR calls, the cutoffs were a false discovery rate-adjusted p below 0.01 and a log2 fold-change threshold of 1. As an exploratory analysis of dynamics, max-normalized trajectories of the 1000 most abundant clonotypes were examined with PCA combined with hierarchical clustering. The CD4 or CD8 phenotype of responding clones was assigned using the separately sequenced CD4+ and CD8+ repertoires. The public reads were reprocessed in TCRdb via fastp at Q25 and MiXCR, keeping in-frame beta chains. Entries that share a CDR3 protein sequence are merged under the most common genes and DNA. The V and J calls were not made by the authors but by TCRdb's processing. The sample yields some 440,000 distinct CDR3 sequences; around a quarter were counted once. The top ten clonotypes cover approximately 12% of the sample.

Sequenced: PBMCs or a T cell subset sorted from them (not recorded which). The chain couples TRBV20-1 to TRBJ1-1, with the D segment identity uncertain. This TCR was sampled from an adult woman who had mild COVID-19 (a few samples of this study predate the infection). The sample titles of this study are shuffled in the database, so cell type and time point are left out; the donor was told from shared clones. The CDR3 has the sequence CSAIDGPVGNTEAFF. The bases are TGCAGTGCGATAGACGGTCCGGTTGGCAACACTGAAGCTTTCTTT.